The following is a T cell receptor beta chain sequence with its context. The antigen remains unidentified. Second doses that came at about 4 or about 12 weeks were put together. These data originate in a study of T cell responses to AZD1222 COVID-19 vaccine. From germline, CDR1 is GTSNPN and CDR2 SVGIG (reference sequence). V was trimmed by 1 base and J by 9 bases, leaving 13 bases between them. This CDR3 has 14 residues. Data came from immunoSEQ multiplex PCR; TCRdb stores just in-frame clones and leaves some out. The sample carries around 130,000 clones, about 88% recorded once. Notes on the study in general: Nearly half of the spike-specific TCRs reportedly recognize variant regions that carry no mutations. Baseline seropositivity characterized only a handful of AZD1222 recipients. The donor cohort was predominantly white British with a female majority, and clonal diversity may have been underestimated.

This sample comprised peripheral blood, obtained 28 days after the second AZD1222 dose. The receptor was derived from an adult who received the AZD1222 COVID-19 vaccine. The chain carries TRBV30 and TRBJ1-6; maybe TRBD1 (6 bases). The DNA for the CDR3 is TGTGCCTGGAGTGGGACAGCTGTGGGTTCACCCCTCCACTTT. Amino acids: CAWSGTAVGSPLHF.